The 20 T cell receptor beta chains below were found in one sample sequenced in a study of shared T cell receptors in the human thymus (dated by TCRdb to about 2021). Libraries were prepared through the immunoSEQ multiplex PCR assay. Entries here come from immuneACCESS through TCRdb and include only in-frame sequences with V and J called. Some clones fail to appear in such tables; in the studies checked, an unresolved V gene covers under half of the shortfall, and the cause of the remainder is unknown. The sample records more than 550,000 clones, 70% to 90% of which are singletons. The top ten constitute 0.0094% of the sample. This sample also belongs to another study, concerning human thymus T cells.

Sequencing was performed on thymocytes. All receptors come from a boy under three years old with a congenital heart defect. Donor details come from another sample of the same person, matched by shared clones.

CDR3 loop: CAWNQDSYEQYF. In nucleotides, the CDR3 is TGTGCCTGGAACCAGGACTCCTACGAGCAGTACTTC. The V call is TRBV30, the J call TRBJ2-7; D gene uncertain. The V gene's germline CDR1 is GTSNPN and CDR2 SVGIG (reference sequence). V lost 4 bases to trimming and J lost 0 bases, with 7 bases between them. This CDR3 region has 12 residues.

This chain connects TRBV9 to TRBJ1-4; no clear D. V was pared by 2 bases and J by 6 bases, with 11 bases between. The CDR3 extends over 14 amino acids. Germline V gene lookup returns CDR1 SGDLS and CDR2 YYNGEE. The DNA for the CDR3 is TGTGCCAGCAGCGTTAACAGCAATGATGAAAAACTGTTTTTT. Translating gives CASSVNSNDEKLFF.

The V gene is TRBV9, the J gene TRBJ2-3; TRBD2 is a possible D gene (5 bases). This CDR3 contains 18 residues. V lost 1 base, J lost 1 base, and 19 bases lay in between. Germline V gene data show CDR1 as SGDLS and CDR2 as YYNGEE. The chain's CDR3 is CASSVNPTTPEGTDTQYF. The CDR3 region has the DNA TGTGCCAGCAGCGTAAATCCGACGACCCCGGAGGGCACAGATACGCAGTATTTT.

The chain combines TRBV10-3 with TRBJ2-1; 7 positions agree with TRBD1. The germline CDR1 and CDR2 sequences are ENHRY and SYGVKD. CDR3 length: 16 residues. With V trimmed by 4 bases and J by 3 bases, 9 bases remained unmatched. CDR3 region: CAISVDDRANYNEQFF. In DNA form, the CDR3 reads TGTGCCATCAGTGTGGATGACAGGGCCAACTACAATGAGCAGTTCTTC.

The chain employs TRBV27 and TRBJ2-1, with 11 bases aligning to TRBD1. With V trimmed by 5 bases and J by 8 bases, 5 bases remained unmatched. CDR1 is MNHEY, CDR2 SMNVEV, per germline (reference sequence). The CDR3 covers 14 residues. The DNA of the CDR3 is TGTGCCAGCAGTCCCCGGGACAGGGGGGATGAGCAGTTCTTC. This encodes CASSPRDRGDEQFF.

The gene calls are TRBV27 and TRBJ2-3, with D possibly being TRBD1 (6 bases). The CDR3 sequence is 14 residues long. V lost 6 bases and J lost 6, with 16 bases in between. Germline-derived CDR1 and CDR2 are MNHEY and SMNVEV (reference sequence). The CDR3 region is CASRFHRDQDTQYF. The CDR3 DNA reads TGTGCCAGCAGATTCCACAGGGATCAGGATACGCAGTATTTT.

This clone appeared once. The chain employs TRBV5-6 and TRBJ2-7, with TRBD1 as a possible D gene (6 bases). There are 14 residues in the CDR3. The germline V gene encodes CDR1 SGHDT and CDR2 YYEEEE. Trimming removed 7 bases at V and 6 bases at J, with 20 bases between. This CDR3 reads CASGRDTQNGEQYF. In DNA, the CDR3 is TGTGCCAGCGGCCGGGACACTCAAAATGGCGAGCAGTACTTC.

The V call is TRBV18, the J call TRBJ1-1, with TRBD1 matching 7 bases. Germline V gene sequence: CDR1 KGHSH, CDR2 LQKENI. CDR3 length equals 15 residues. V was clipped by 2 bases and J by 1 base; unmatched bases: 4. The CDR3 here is CASSPDRAPNTEAFF. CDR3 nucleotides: TGTGCCAGCTCACCAGACAGGGCACCGAACACTGAAGCTTTCTTT.

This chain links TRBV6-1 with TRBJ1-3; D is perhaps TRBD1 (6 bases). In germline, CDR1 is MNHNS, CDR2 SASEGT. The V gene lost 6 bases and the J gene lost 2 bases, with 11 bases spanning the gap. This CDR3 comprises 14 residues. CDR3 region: CASRTGIPGNTIYF. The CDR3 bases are TGTGCCAGCAGAACAGGGATTCCTGGAAACACCATATATTTT.

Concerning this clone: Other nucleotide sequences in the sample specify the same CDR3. The CDR3 reads CASSQDRDRGPDTQYF. DNA for the CDR3: TGCGCCAGCAGCCAAGATCGAGACAGGGGGCCAGATACGCAGTATTTT. This chain joins TRBV4-3 and TRBJ2-3; TRBD1 aligns across 10 bases. Per germline, CDR1 LGHNA and CDR2 YSLEER. The ends lost 0 bases at V and 4 bases at J; junction bases unmatched: 4. The CDR3 is 16 amino acids.

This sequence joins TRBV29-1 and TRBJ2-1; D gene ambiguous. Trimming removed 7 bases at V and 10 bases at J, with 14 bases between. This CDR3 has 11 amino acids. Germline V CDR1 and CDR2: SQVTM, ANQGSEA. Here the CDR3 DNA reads TGCAGCGGTGCACCGCAGGCGGAGCAGTTCTTC. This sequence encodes CSGAPQAEQFF.

CDR3 DNA sequence: TGTGCCTGGACCTCGGGACTAGCGGACACAGATACGCAGTATTTT. Translation gives CAWTSGLADTDTQYF. The rearrangement joins TRBV30 to TRBJ2-3; 11 nucleotides line up with TRBD2. V lost 4 bases to trimming and J lost 2 bases; unmatched junction nucleotides: 5. The CDR3 loop spans 15 amino acids. The germline V gene has CDR1 GTSNPN and CDR2 SVGIG (reference sequence).

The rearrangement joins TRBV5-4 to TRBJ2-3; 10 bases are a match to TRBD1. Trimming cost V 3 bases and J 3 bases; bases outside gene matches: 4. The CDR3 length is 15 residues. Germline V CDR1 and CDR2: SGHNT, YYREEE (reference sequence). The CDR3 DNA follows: TGTGCCAGCAGCTCGGGGGACAGGGGAACAGATACGCAGTATTTT. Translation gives CASSSGDRGTDTQYF.

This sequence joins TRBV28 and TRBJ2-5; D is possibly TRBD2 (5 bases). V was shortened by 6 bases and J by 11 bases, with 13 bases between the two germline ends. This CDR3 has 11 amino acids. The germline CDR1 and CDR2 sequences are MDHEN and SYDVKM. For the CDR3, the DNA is TGTGCCAGCAGCCCGGGGTTGGAGCAGTACTTC. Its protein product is CASSPGLEQYF.

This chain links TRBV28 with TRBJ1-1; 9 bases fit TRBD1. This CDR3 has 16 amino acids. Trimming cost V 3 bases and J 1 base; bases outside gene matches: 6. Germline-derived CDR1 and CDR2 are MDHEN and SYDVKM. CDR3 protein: CASSLGLGQGNTEAFF. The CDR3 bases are TGTGCCAGCAGTTTGGGGTTGGGACAGGGGAACACTGAAGCTTTCTTT.

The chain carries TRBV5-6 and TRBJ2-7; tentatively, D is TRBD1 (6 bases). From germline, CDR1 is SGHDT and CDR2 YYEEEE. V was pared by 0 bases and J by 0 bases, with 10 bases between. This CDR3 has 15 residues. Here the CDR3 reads CASSLGQDISYEQYF. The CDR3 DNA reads TGTGCCAGCAGCTTGGGACAGGACATCTCCTACGAGCAGTACTTC.

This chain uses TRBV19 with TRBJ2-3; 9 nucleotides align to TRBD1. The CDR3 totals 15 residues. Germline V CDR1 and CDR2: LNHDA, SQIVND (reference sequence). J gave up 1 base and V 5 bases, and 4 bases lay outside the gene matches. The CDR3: CASSPRDRGTDTQYF. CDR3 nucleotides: TGTGCCAGTAGTCCCCGGGACAGGGGCACAGATACGCAGTATTTT.

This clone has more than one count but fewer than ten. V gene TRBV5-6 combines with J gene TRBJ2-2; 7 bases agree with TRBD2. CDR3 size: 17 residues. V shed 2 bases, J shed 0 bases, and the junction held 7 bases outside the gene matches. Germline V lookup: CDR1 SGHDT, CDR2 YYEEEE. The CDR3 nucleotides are TGTGCCAGCAGCTTTGCACGGGACTATCCGAACACCGGGGAGCTGTTTTTT. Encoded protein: CASSFARDYPNTGELFF.

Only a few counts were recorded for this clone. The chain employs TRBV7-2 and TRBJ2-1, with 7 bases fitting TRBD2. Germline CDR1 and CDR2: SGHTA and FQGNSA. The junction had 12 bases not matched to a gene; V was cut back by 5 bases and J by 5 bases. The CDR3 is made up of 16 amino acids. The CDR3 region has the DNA TGTGCCAGCAGCCCCCGCACAAGACTAGCCCACAATGAGCAGTTCTTC. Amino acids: CASSPRTRLAHNEQFF. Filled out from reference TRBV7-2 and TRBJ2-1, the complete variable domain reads GAGVSQSPSNKVTEKGKDVELRCDPISGHTALYWYRQSLGQGLEFLIYFQGNSAPDKSGLPSDRFSAERTGGSVSTLTIQRTQQEDSAVYLCASSPRTRLAHNEQFFGPGTRLTVL.

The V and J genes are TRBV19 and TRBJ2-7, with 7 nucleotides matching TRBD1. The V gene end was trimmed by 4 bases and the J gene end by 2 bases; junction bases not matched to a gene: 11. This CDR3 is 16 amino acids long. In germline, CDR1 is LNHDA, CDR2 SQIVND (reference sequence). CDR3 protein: CASSTSAGTAAYEQYF. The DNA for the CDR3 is TGTGCCAGTAGTACCTCCGCCGGGACAGCCGCCTACGAGCAGTACTTC.